A selection of T cell receptor beta chains follows, all from one sample in a study of blood T cell repertoires in COVID-19. Measured with immunoSEQ multiplex PCR; TCRdb has only the in-frame clones, and not every one. This table holds 200,000 to 300,000 clones, approximately 91% found once. Sequenced sample: peripheral blood. The origin of the receptors is a man aged 30 to 39 with COVID-19, enrolled during active disease. Both conserved end residues are part of each CDR3. A D gene is named only where the DNA matches it firmly. Only part of the rows carry a size: once, few, many, or a class if the clone is expanded.

clone size | J gene | V gene | D gene | CDR3 protein | CDR3 DNA
NA | TRBJ1-6 | TRBV27 | TRBD1 | CASSLGVRGHSPLHF | TGTGCCAGCAGTTTAGGGGTCAGGGGGCACTCACCCCTCCACTTT
NA | TRBJ1-1 | TRBV7-9 | NA | CASTPQNQENTEAFF | TGTGCCAGCACCCCACAAAACCAGGAGAACACTGAAGCTTTCTTT
NA | TRBJ2-3 | TRBV6-5 | TRBD2 | CASSYSLAGATDTQYF | TGTGCCAGCAGTTACTCGCTAGCGGGGGCCACAGATACGCAGTATTTT
once | TRBJ1-6 | TRBV16 | TRBD1 | CASSQSRDRRNSPLHF | TGTGCCAGCAGCCAATCCCGGGACAGGCGGAATTCACCCCTCCACTTT
NA | TRBJ1-6 | TRBV5-5 | NA | CASSLPGASHNSPLHF | TGTGCCAGCAGCTTGCCAGGGGCGTCCCATAATTCACCCCTCCACTTT
NA | TRBJ1-3 | TRBV5-4 | TRBD1 | CASSSRDRGAGNTIYF | TGTGCCAGCAGCTCCCGGGACAGGGGTGCTGGAAACACCATATATTTT
NA | TRBJ1-6 | TRBV27 | TRBD1 | CASTLGQGYYNSPLHF | TGTGCCAGCACCCTAGGACAGGGCTATTATAATTCACCCCTCCACTTT
NA | TRBJ2-7 | TRBV19 | NA | CASSILAGSSYEQYF | TGTGCCAGTAGTATTCTCGCGGGGAGCTCCTACGAGCAGTACTTC
NA | TRBJ1-1 | TRBV2 | TRBD1 | CASSGQVNTEAFF | TGTGCCAGCAGCGGACAGGTGAACACTGAAGCTTTCTTT
NA | TRBJ1-1 | TRBV5-1 | NA | CASSLGPKGGEAFF | TGCGCCAGCAGCTTGGGCCCCAAAGGGGGAGAAGCTTTCTTT
NA | TRBJ1-5 | TRBV6-5 | NA | CASSYSGSSNQPQHF | TGTGCCAGCAGTTACTCAGGGAGTAGCAATCAGCCCCAGCATTTT
NA | TRBJ1-6 | TRBV19 | NA | CASTGTSNSPLHF | TGTGCCAGTACTGGGACAAGCAATTCACCCCTCCACTTT
NA | TRBJ1-2 | TRBV18 | TRBD1 | CASSPIGQGRDGYTF | TGTGCCAGCTCACCTATCGGACAGGGAAGAGATGGCTACACCTTC
NA | TRBJ1-2 | TRBV27 | TRBD1 | CASSSGGQGQYGYTF | TGTGCCAGCAGTTCAGGGGGACAGGGCCAATACGGCTACACCTTC
NA | TRBJ1-3 | TRBV19 | NA | CASTPPGGVGNTIYF | TGTGCCAGTACTCCTCCCGGGGGTGTCGGAAACACCATATATTTT
NA | TRBJ1-5 | TRBV27 | NA | CASSLGGGSNQPQHF | TGTGCCAGCAGTTTAGGGGGGGGCAGCAATCAGCCCCAGCATTTT
NA | TRBJ1-2 | TRBV19 | TRBD1 | CASSLGQGIAGYTF | TGTGCCAGTAGTTTGGGACAGGGGATAGCGGGCTACACCTTC
NA | TRBJ1-2 | TRBV21-1 | NA | CASSKGARGRLWYGYTF | TGTGCCAGCAGCAAAGGGGCCAGGGGGCGACTTTGGTATGGCTACACCTTC
NA | TRBJ1-5 | TRBV28 | TRBD1 | CASSSLLRGHQPQHF | TGTGCCAGCAGTTCCCTTCTCAGGGGGCATCAGCCCCAGCATTTT
NA | TRBJ2-7 | TRBV18 | NA | CASSSGELHEQYF | TGTGCCAGCTCCTCGGGGGAACTACACGAGCAGTACTTC
NA | TRBJ2-7 | TRBV5-4 | TRBD1 | CASSSGTEDFYEQYF | TGTGCCAGCAGCTCCGGGACAGAAGACTTCTACGAGCAGTACTTC
NA | TRBJ1-2 | TRBV5-4 | TRBD1 | CASSTTGQIYGYTF | TGTGCCAGCAGCACTACGGGACAGATCTATGGCTACACCTTC
NA | TRBJ2-7 | TRBV9 | NA | CASSVASSSYEQYF | TGTGCCAGCAGCGTAGCTTCCAGCTCCTACGAGCAGTACTTC
NA | TRBJ1-2 | TRBV7-9 | TRBD1 | CASSTTGASPGYTF | TGTGCCAGCAGCACGACAGGGGCTTCCCCTGGCTACACCTTC
once | TRBJ2-3 | TRBV19 | NA | CASMENRASTDTQYF | TGTGCCAGTATGGAGAACAGGGCTAGCACAGATACGCAGTATTTT
NA | TRBJ2-5 | TRBV5-1 | NA | CASSLGQVQETQYF | TGCGCCAGCAGCTTGGGACAGGTCCAAGAGACCCAGTACTTC
NA | TRBJ2-5 | TRBV6-2/TRBV6-3 | TRBD1 | CASSYPKGGRPQETQYF | TGTGCCAGCAGTTACCCCAAAGGGGGCAGGCCGCAAGAGACCCAGTACTTC
NA | TRBJ1-5 | TRBV10-3 | NA | CAISGGEVYSNQPQHF | TGTGCCATCAGCGGAGGAGAAGTTTATAGCAATCAGCCCCAGCATTTT
NA | TRBJ1-6 | TRBV10-2 | NA | CASSESRGSPLHF | TGCGCCAGCAGTGAGTCACGCGGTTCACCCCTCCACTTT
NA | TRBJ2-3 | TRBV3-1/TRBV3-2 | TRBD2 | CASSQDSGGYTDTQYF | TGTGCCAGCAGCCAAGACAGCGGGGGATACACAGATACGCAGTATTTT
NA | TRBJ1-6 | TRBV6-5 | TRBD1 | CASSYSTGQMKMALHF | TGTGCCAGCAGTTACTCGACGGGACAGATGAAAATGGCCCTCCACTTT